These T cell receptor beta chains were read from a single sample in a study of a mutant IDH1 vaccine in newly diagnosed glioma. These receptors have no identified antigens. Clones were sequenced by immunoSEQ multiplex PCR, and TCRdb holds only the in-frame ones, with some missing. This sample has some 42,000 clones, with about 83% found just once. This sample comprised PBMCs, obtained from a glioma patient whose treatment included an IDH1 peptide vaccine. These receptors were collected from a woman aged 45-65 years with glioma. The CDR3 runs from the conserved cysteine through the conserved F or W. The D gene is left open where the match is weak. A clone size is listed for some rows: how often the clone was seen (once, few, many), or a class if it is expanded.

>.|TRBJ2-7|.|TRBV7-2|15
CATAPMTGNSYEQYF
TGTGCCACCGCTCCCATGACAGGAAACTCCTACGAGCAGTACTTC
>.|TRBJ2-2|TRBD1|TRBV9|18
CASSVSPSWAGGTGELFF
TGTGCCAGCAGCGTTTCGCCTAGTTGGGCAGGGGGAACCGGGGAGCTGTTTTTT
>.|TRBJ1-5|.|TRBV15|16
CATSRDGGSGNQPQHF
TGTGCCACCAGCAGAGATGGGGGTTCCGGCAATCAGCCCCAGCATTTT
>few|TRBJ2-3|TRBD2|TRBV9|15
CASSVGTSGTDTQYF
TGTGCCAGCAGCGTAGGGACTAGCGGCACAGATACGCAGTATTTT
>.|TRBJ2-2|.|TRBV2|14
CASSENRNTGELFF
TGTGCCAGCAGTGAAAACAGGAACACCGGGGAGCTGTTTTTT
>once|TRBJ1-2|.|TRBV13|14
CASSLGRNGMRYTF
TGTGCCAGCAGCTTAGGACGGAACGGGATGCGGTACACCTTC
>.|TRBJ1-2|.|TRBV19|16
CASTLGGTRSNYGYTF
TGTGCCAGTACCCTTGGGGGTACCCGCTCTAACTATGGCTACACCTTC
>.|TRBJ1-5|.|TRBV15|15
CATSRDPSSNQPQHF
TGTGCCACCAGCAGAGATCCTTCGAGCAATCAGCCCCAGCATTTT
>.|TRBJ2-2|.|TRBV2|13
CASKQGVPGELFF
TGTGCCAGCAAACAGGGAGTCCCCGGGGAGCTGTTTTTT
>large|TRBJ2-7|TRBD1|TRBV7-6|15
CASSLEGQGSYEQYF
TGTGCCAGCAGCTTAGAGGGACAGGGGTCCTACGAGCAGTACTTC
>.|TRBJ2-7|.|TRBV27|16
CASSSRQGPTYVEQYF
TGTGCCAGCAGTTCCCGGCAGGGGCCAACCTACGTCGAGCAGTACTTC
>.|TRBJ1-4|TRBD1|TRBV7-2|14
CASSPDRANEKLFF
TGTGCCAGCAGCCCGGACAGGGCCAATGAAAAACTGTTTTTT
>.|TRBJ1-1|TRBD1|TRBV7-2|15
CASSLVGTGGAEAFF
TGTGCCAGCAGCTTAGTGGGAACAGGGGGCGCTGAAGCTTTCTTT
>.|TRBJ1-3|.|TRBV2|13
CASTYNSGNTIYF
TGTGCCAGCACTTACAACTCTGGAAACACCATATATTTT
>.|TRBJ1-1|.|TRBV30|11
CAWSSVGRSLF
TGTGCCTGGAGCTCGGTGGGGAGATCCCTATTT
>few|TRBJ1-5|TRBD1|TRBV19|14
CASSTQGQAKPQHF
TGTGCCAGTAGTACTCAGGGACAGGCTAAGCCCCAGCATTTT
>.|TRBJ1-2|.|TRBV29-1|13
CSVERGSNYGYTF
TGCAGCGTTGAAAGGGGGAGCAACTATGGCTACACCTTC
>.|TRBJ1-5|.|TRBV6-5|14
CASSYSKANQPQHF
TGTGCCAGCAGTTACTCGAAAGCTAATCAGCCCCAGCATTTT
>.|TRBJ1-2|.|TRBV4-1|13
CASSQDGDRGYTF
TGCGCCAGCAGCCAAGATGGGGATCGAGGCTACACCTTC
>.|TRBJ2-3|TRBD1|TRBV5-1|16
CASSLVTGEGTDTQYF
TGCGCCAGCAGCTTGGTGACAGGGGAAGGCACAGATACGCAGTATTTT
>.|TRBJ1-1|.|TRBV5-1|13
CASSLRQDRIAFF
TGCGCCAGCAGCTTGAGACAGGACCGAATAGCTTTCTTT
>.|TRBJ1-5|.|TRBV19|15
CASSFGHVSNQPQHF
TGTGCCAGTAGTTTTGGACACGTTAGCAATCAGCCCCAGCATTTT
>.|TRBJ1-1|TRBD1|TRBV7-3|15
CASSPGTGWATEAFF
TGTGCCAGCAGCCCCGGGACAGGGTGGGCCACTGAAGCTTTCTTT
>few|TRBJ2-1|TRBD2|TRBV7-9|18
CASSLEGAGGLFWNEQFF
TGTGCCAGCAGCTTAGAGGGAGCGGGGGGGCTCTTTTGGAATGAGCAGTTCTTC
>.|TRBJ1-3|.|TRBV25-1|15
CASSEGGLSGNTIYF
TGTGCCAGCAGTGAAGGGGGGCTCTCTGGAAACACCATATATTTT
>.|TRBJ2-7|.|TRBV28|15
CASSPAGTKNYEQYF
TGTGCCAGCAGCCCCGCCGGGACCAAGAACTACGAGCAGTACTTC
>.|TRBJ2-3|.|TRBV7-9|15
CASSLGSTSTDTQYF
TGTGCCAGCAGCCTTGGGAGTACTAGCACAGATACGCAGTATTTT